The 14 T cell receptor beta chains below were found in one sample sequenced in a study of blood T cell repertoires in COVID-19 (dated by TCRdb to 2018 to 2020). Library generation was performed with the immunoSEQ multiplex PCR assay. TCRdb re-hosts the immuneACCESS table, in-frame sequences only. Its copies lack some clones; in the studies checked, an unresolved V gene accounts for under half of them, and the cause for the rest is not known. This sample is represented by 300,000 to 400,000 clones; about 89% of them were singletons. The biggest ten clones account for roughly 6.3% of the sample. Material for sequencing was peripheral blood. The receptor source for this set is a woman aged 45-65 years with COVID-19, enrolled during active disease.

This clone is a singleton in its sample. The chain uses TRBV24-1 and TRBJ2-7; a possible D gene is TRBD2 (6 bases). Trimming removed 6 bases at V and 0 bases at J, with 8 bases between. This CDR3 is 13 amino acids long. From germline, CDR1 is KGHDR and CDR2 SFDVKD. CDR3 nucleotides: TGTGCCACCAGTTCGGGAGCCTCCTACGAGCAGTACTTC. Encoded protein: CATSSGASYEQYF.

The chain combines TRBV6-5 with TRBJ1-6; 7 bases map to TRBD1. Germline V gene sequence: CDR1 MNHEY, CDR2 SVGAGI. The junction had 4 bases not matched to a gene; V was cut back by 8 bases and J by 9 bases. The CDR3 has 12 amino acids. CDR3 sequence (DNA): TGTGCCAGCCAGGGGGGCGGTTCACCCCTCCACTTT. It yields the protein CASQGGGSPLHF.

The chain combines TRBV5-1 with TRBJ2-7; D remains unclear. Trimming stripped 5 bases from V and 2 bases from J, with 11 bases between. The CDR3 runs 13 residues. From germline, CDR1 is SGHRS and CDR2 YFSETQ. The CDR3, as DNA: TGCGCCAGCAGGGCCGCAGTTACCTACGAGCAGTACTTC. It yields the protein CASRAAVTYEQYF. Supplemented by reference TRBV5-1 and TRBJ2-7, the full variable domain reads KAGVTQTPRYLIKTRGQQVTLSCSPISGHRSVSWYQQTPGQGLQFLFEYFSETQRNKGNFPGRFSGRQFSNSRSEMNVSTLELGDSALYLCASRAAVTYEQYFGPGTRLTVT.

The chain joins TRBV28 to TRBJ2-3, with TRBD1 matching over 7 bases. Germline V gene sequence: CDR1 MDHEN, CDR2 SYDVKM. Germline trimming cut 3 bases from V and 4 bases from J; bases unmatched to any gene: 7. The CDR3 has 15 residues. CDR3 sequence: CASSFSKGGPDTQYF. The CDR3 region has the DNA TGTGCCAGCAGTTTCTCGAAAGGGGGCCCAGATACGCAGTATTTT.

This sequence joins TRBV2 and TRBJ1-5, with D hard to call. Trimming cost V 6 bases and J 3 bases, with 15 bases left between them. Germline lookup yields CDR1 SNHLY and CDR2 FYNNEI. The CDR3 is made up of 15 amino acids. CDR3 nucleotides: TGTGCCAGCAGGAACGAGGCCAGACTCAATCAGCCCCAGCATTTT. It specifies CASRNEARLNQPQHF. The full variable domain, completed using reference TRBV2 and TRBJ1-5, is EPEVTQTPSHQVTQMGQEVILRCVPISNHLYFYWYRQILGQKVEFLVSFYNNEISEKSEIFDDQFSVERPDGSNFTLKIRSTKLEDSAMYFCASRNEARLNQPQHFGDGTRLSIL.

V and J are TRBV18 and TRBJ2-7; no reliable D call. Trimming took off 2 bases at V and 6 bases at J, with 14 bases between the two ends. Germline V gene data show CDR1 as KGHSH and CDR2 as LQKENI. The length of the CDR3 is 14 residues. CDR3 loop: CASSPISSAVEQYF. CDR3 nucleotide sequence: TGTGCCAGCTCACCAATTTCGAGTGCGGTCGAGCAGTACTTC. Full variable domain (missing parts from reference TRBV18 and TRBJ2-7): NAGVMQNPRHLVRRRGQEARLRCSPMKGHSHVYWYRQLPEEGLKFMVYLQKENIIDESGMPKERFSAEFPKEGPSILRIQQVVRGDSAAYFCASSPISSAVEQYFGPGTRLTVT.

The count of this clone is one. The chain joins TRBV4-1 to TRBJ2-7; the D is unclear. Trimming took off 3 bases at V and 2 bases at J, with 14 bases between the two ends. CDR1 MGHRA and CDR2 YSYEKL come from the germline V gene. This CDR3 has 15 residues. The CDR3 protein is CASSHQASTPYEQYF. The CDR3 nucleotides are TGCGCCAGCAGCCATCAGGCGAGTACCCCCTACGAGCAGTACTTC.

This clone has just one count. V gene TRBV9 combines with J gene TRBJ2-5, with 15 bases identical to TRBD2. After removal of 3 bases from V and 1 base from J, the junction contained 4 bases not matched to a gene. Germline CDR1 is SGDLS and CDR2 is YYNGEE. The CDR3 loop spans 17 amino acids. The CDR3: CASSDGLAGGAQETQYF. As DNA, the CDR3 is TGTGCCAGCAGCGACGGACTAGCGGGAGGGGCCCAAGAGACCCAGTACTTC. The full variable domain, its missing parts supplied by reference TRBV9 and TRBJ2-5, is DSGVTQTPKHLITATGQRVTLRCSPRSGDLSVYWYQQSLDQGLQFLIQYYNGEERAKGNILERFSAQQFPDLHSELNLSSLELGDSALYFCASSDGLAGGAQETQYFGPGTRLLVL.

This chain connects TRBV3-1 (or the pseudogene TRBV3-2) to TRBJ1-1, with 11 bases identical to TRBD1. Germline V CDR1 and CDR2: LGHDT, YNNKEL (reference sequence). With V trimmed by 5 bases and J by 2 bases, 7 bases remained unmatched. The CDR3 totals 16 residues. CDR3 region: CASSVDRGLRNTEAFF. Here the CDR3 DNA reads TGTGCCAGCAGCGTGGACAGGGGGCTTCGAAACACTGAAGCTTTCTTT.

CDR3 nucleotide sequence: TGTGCCAGCAGTGAAGCCAGGGCAGTTTATAGCAATCAGCCCCAGCATTTT. Its protein is CASSEARAVYSNQPQHF. The rearrangement links TRBV2 to TRBJ1-5; D perhaps matches TRBD1 (5 bases). The germline gives CDR1 SNHLY, CDR2 FYNNEI. This CDR3 comprises 17 residues. V lost 0 bases to trimming and J lost 0 bases, with 12 bases between them. Together with reference TRBV2 and TRBJ1-5, the CDR3 gives the full variable domain: EPEVTQTPSHQVTQMGQEVILRCVPISNHLYFYWYRQILGQKVEFLVSFYNNEISEKSEIFDDQFSVERPDGSNFTLKIRSTKLEDSAMYFCASSEARAVYSNQPQHFGDGTRLSIL.

The gene calls are TRBV7-9 and TRBJ2-3; 16 nucleotides align to TRBD2. J was trimmed by 3 bases and V by 5 bases; bases with no gene match: 5. Germline lookup yields CDR1 SEHNR and CDR2 FQNEAQ (reference sequence). CDR3 length: 17 residues. DNA for the CDR3: TGTGCCAGCAGCAAGGGACTAGCGGGAGGGAGAACAGATACGCAGTATTTT. It translates to CASSKGLAGGRTDTQYF.

V usage is TRBV5-1 and J usage is TRBJ2-6; possibly TRBD1 for D (5 bases). Germline CDR1 and CDR2: SGHRS and YFSETQ. Trimming removed 4 bases from V and 0 bases from J, with 17 bases in between. This CDR3 has 18 residues. The CDR3 sequence is CASSRSPKQVSGANVLTF. The CDR3 bases are TGCGCCAGCAGCCGGAGCCCGAAACAGGTCTCTGGGGCCAACGTCCTGACTTTC. Full variable domain (outside the CDR3, taken from reference TRBV5-1 and TRBJ2-6): KAGVTQTPRYLIKTRGQQVTLSCSPISGHRSVSWYQQTPGQGLQFLFEYFSETQRNKGNFPGRFSGRQFSNSRSEMNVSTLELGDSALYLCASSRSPKQVSGANVLTFGAGSRLTVL.

The rearrangement links TRBV28 to TRBJ2-1; perhaps TRBD2 as D (6 bases). Germline V CDR1 and CDR2: MDHEN, SYDVKM. Trimming left V 6 bases short and J 10 bases short, with 19 bases between. This CDR3 is 14 amino acids long. CDR3: CASSTESTRREQFF. The CDR3 coding sequence is TGTGCCAGCAGCACCGAATCGACTAGACGGGAGCAGTTCTTC.

This chain joins TRBV18 and TRBJ2-2; perhaps TRBD2 as D (5 bases). V was clipped by 2 bases and J by 4 bases, with 17 bases between them. Per germline, CDR1 KGHSH and CDR2 LQKENI. CDR3 length: 17 residues. The CDR3 DNA reads TGTGCCAGCTCACCAGAAGGAAGGAGGTTCCTCACCGGGGAGCTGTTTTTT. It specifies CASSPEGRRFLTGELFF.